The present TCR beta chain was sequenced within a study of blood T cell repertoires in COVID-19 (dated by TCRdb to about 2020). With regard to the full study: Samples from collaborators originated in the United States, Italy and Spain and spanned both the acute and convalescent phases of COVID-19. A de-identified subject ID, COVID-19 status, age in years and sex were almost always included in the sample metadata. The repertoires were released in a freely available public database meant as a resource for research on the immune response to SARS-CoV-2. The dataset comprised deeply sampled blood TCRbeta repertoires from subjects exposed to, actively infected with, or recovered from COVID-19. Where available, HLA class I and class II types were taken from metadata supplied by the sample provider and were not determined by assay-based typing. The samples were drawn from the first 160 participants of the ongoing ImmuneRACE study and from more than 1,000 subjects provided by 6 global collaborators. The prospective study material was composed of cDNA or gDNA derived from T cells, B-cell-depleted T cells, or PBMCs.

TCRbeta CDR3 regions were amplified from genomic DNA using the immunoSEQ Assay, a bias-controlled multiplex PCR. For the original study's pipeline: The number of nucleated cells in each sample was estimated from the amplification of reference gene primers within the assay. Sequence reads were collapsed and filtered to measure the absolute abundance of every unique TCRbeta CDR3 rearrangement. For each sample, productive Simpson clonality was calculated as the square root of Simpson's diversity index across productive rearrangements. TCRdb holds this immuneACCESS table with in-frame rearrangements only. Some clones are missing; in checked studies, unresolved V genes explain under half, and the rest has no known cause. From that table come the V and J calls and clone size; the DNA was used to work out D and trimming. The sample data list about 85,000 clones, and around 88% of these were observed just once. The ten largest make up roughly 5.4% of the sample.

The collaborating institutions used their own protocols to collect whole blood in K2EDTA tubes. For TCRbeta analysis, collaborators shipped samples as frozen whole blood, isolated PBMCs, or DNA extracted from either of those sample types. The full study reports these points: How much clinical and demographic metadata was included differed by source and by participant, and the metadata was provided uncurated.

Note on this clone: The specificity of this receptor is unknown. Per-base qualities were not stored, and no clone one base away is much larger.

The CDR1 and CDR2 encoded by the germline V gene are MNHNS and SASEGT. V lost 1 base and J lost 3 bases; the stretch between them is 11 bases long. The CDR3 has 15 amino acids, counting the end cysteine and phenylalanine. Just CDR3 DNA is preserved here, 45 bases in frame from base 1. This chain is built from TRBV6-1 and TRBJ2-3; confidence is insufficient to name the D gene. Source material: peripheral blood. This receptor was taken from a man between 60 and 75 years old with acute or convalescent COVID-19. The DNA is as follows: TGTGCCAGCAGTGAAGTCTTCCCTTTGACAGATACGCAGTATTTT. It translates as CASSEVFPLTDTQYF.